Listed below are T cell receptor beta chains from one sample, sequenced in a study of blood T cell repertoires in COVID-19. Assay: immunoSEQ multiplex PCR; the TCRdb copy retains only in-frame clones and omits some. This repertoire shows 500,000 or so clones, roughly 90% found once; its top ten account for under 0.75%. Source material: PBMCs or T cells enriched from blood (not recorded which). The receptors were sampled from a woman under 30 who had recovered from COVID-19. The CDR3 runs from the conserved cysteine through the conserved F or W. A D gene is named only where the DNA matches it firmly. Rows may omit the clone size; those that give it use once, few, many or a size class.

d_call,j_call,clone_size,v_call,cdr3_aa,cdr3_nt
-,TRBJ1-1,-,TRBV6-5,CASSYGDGGMNTEAFF,TGTGCCAGCAGTTACGGTGATGGAGGGATGAACACTGAAGCTTTCTTT
-,TRBJ1-5,-,TRBV2,CASSDRQAWQPQHF,TGTGCCAGCAGTGACCGACAGGCATGGCAGCCCCAGCATTTT
-,TRBJ1-2,-,TRBV2,CASSVSRDPGIDGYTF,TGTGCCAGCAGTGTTTCCCGAGACCCGGGGATCGATGGCTACACCTTC
-,TRBJ2-7,once,TRBV28,CASSSPTYEQYF,TGTGCCAGCAGTTCCCCAACCTACGAGCAGTACTTC
-,TRBJ1-1,-,TRBV7-9,CASSLAGLYTEAFF,TGTGCCAGCAGCTTAGCGGGGCTATACACTGAAGCTTTCTTT
TRBD2,TRBJ2-7,-,TRBV7-2,CASSREARALGYEQYF,TGTGCCAGCAGCCGGGAGGCTAGGGCCCTGGGCTACGAGCAGTACTTC
-,TRBJ2-7,-,TRBV24-1,CATSDYDGGLPYEQYF,TGTGCCACCAGTGATTACGACGGCGGACTGCCCTACGAGCAGTACTTC
-,TRBJ2-3,-,TRBV18,CASSPLLRTATDTQYF,TGTGCCAGCTCCCCCCTATTAAGGACTGCAACAGATACGCAGTATTTT
TRBD2,TRBJ2-7,-,TRBV7-2,CASSDNGGGSSYEQYF,TGTGCCAGCAGCGACAACGGGGGGGGAAGCTCCTACGAGCAGTACTTC
-,TRBJ2-3,-,TRBV11-2,CASSSNLAIPGTQYF,TGTGCCAGCAGCTCTAACCTCGCTATCCCGGGTACGCAGTATTTT
TRBD1,TRBJ1-3,-,TRBV5-4,CATRDRGSGNTIYF,TGTGCCACCAGGGACAGGGGGTCAGGAAACACCATATATTTT
TRBD2,TRBJ2-1,-,TRBV19,CASSGGAFNEQFF,TGTGCCAGTAGCGGGGGGGCCTTCAATGAGCAGTTCTTC
TRBD1,TRBJ2-7,-,TRBV5-6,CASSFGLGTVSYEQYF,TGTGCCAGCAGCTTTGGGCTTGGGACAGTCTCCTACGAGCAGTACTTC
TRBD1,TRBJ1-2,-,TRBV7-2,CASSLAGQGLSYTF,TGTGCCAGCAGCTTAGCGGGACAGGGGTTAAGCTACACCTTC
TRBD2,TRBJ2-7,-,TRBV5-1,CASSLVRLAGTMGASYEQYF,TGCGCCAGCAGCTTGGTTCGGCTAGCGGGGACTATGGGAGCCTCCTACGAGCAGTACTTC
-,TRBJ2-5,-,TRBV29-1,CSVELVETQYF,TGCAGCGTTGAGTTAGTGGAGACCCAGTACTTC
-,TRBJ2-5,once,TRBV11-3,CASSLAGDQETQYF,TGTGCCAGCAGCTTAGCAGGGGACCAAGAGACCCAGTACTTC
-,TRBJ1-2,-,TRBV27,CASSGLANYGYTF,TGTGCCAGCAGCGGACTGGCCAACTATGGCTACACCTTC
TRBD1,TRBJ1-4,-,TRBV7-9,CASSLAQGDKLFF,TGTGCCAGCAGCTTAGCACAGGGGGACAAACTGTTTTTT
-,TRBJ2-1,-,TRBV6-5,CASRRDLGDNEQFF,TGTGCCAGCAGAAGGGACTTAGGGGACAATGAGCAGTTCTTC
-,TRBJ2-2,-,TRBV7-9,CASSLVRFTGELFF,TGTGCCAGCAGCTTAGTACGGTTCACCGGGGAGCTGTTTTTT
TRBD2,TRBJ2-2,-,TRBV5-1,CASSGGGVGTGELFF,TGCGCCAGCAGCGGCGGGGGTGTCGGCACCGGGGAGCTGTTTTTT
-,TRBJ1-2,-,TRBV5-1,CASSLDLNNYGYTF,TGCGCCAGCAGCTTGGACTTAAACAACTATGGCTACACCTTC
-,TRBJ1-2,-,TRBV11-2,CASSFINGPPGGYTF,TGTGCCAGCAGCTTTATAAACGGCCCCCCGGGTGGCTACACCTTC
TRBD1,TRBJ2-5,few,TRBV5-1,CASSPGTAQETQYF,TGCGCCAGCAGCCCAGGGACAGCTCAAGAGACCCAGTACTTC
-,TRBJ2-6,once,TRBV19,CASTTIASGANVLTF,TGTGCCAGTACTACCATAGCATCTGGGGCCAACGTCCTGACTTTC
TRBD1,TRBJ2-5,-,TRBV2,CATEAGTGGETQYF,TGTGCCACCGAGGCCGGGACAGGGGGTGAGACCCAGTACTTC
TRBD1,TRBJ2-5,-,TRBV10-3,CATGPAQGARQETQYF,TGTGCCACCGGCCCGGCACAGGGGGCGCGCCAAGAGACCCAGTACTTC
TRBD2,TRBJ2-3,few,TRBV18,CASSPPGGGDRTDTQYF,TGTGCCAGCTCACCACCTGGCGGGGGGGATCGGACAGATACGCAGTATTTT
-,TRBJ2-5,-,TRBV4-1,CASSQGEARETQYF,TGCGCCAGCAGCCAAGGAGAAGCTAGGGAGACCCAGTACTTC
TRBD2,TRBJ2-3,-,TRBV7-2,CASSLQTRGATDTQYF,TGTGCCAGCAGCTTACAAACGCGGGGGGCGACAGATACGCAGTATTTT
TRBD2,TRBJ2-1,-,TRBV5-1,CASSEVAGGSSYNEQFF,TGCGCCAGCAGCGAGGTAGCGGGGGGAAGCTCCTACAATGAGCAGTTCTTC
TRBD1,TRBJ1-1,-,TRBV7-2,CASSLGQGADEAFF,TGTGCCAGCAGCTTAGGCCAGGGGGCTGATGAAGCTTTCTTT
TRBD2,TRBJ2-3,-,TRBV5-1,CASSLGPRGGTDTQYF,TGCGCCAGCAGCTTGGGCCCCCGGGGGGGCACAGATACGCAGTATTTT
TRBD1,TRBJ2-7,few,TRBV5-4,CASSSLRGDREYEQYF,TGTGCCAGCAGCTCACTAAGAGGGGACAGGGAGTACGAGCAGTACTTC
-,TRBJ2-5,-,TRBV10-3,CAISDQNQETQYF,TGTGCCATCAGTGACCAAAACCAAGAGACCCAGTACTTC
-,TRBJ2-2,-,TRBV19,CASSLGLWTGELFF,TGTGCCAGTAGTTTGGGGCTTTGGACCGGGGAGCTGTTTTTT
TRBD2,TRBJ2-3,-,TRBV28,CASSLPAGGVDTQYF,TGTGCCAGCAGTTTACCAGCGGGGGGGGTCGATACGCAGTATTTT
TRBD1,TRBJ1-4,-,TRBV5-1,CASSYKGQGAHEKLFF,TGCGCCAGCAGCTATAAAGGACAGGGGGCGCATGAAAAACTGTTTTTT
-,TRBJ1-1,-,TRBV4-1,CASRSQALNTEAFF,TGCGCCAGCAGGTCACAGGCTCTGAACACTGAAGCTTTCTTT
TRBD2,TRBJ2-7,-,TRBV6-4,CASTPRGFSYEQYF,TGTGCCAGCACCCCGCGGGGGTTCTCCTACGAGCAGTACTTC
-,TRBJ1-1,-,TRBV6-1,CASSEVRGGTEAFF,TGTGCCAGCAGTGAAGTTCGGGGGGGCACTGAAGCTTTCTTT
TRBD2,TRBJ2-5,-,TRBV5-1,CASSSGLAQETQYF,TGCGCCAGCAGCTCTGGACTAGCACAAGAGACCCAGTACTTC
-,TRBJ2-3,-,TRBV7-3,CASSLSPGADTQYF,TGTGCCAGCAGCCTATCCCCCGGGGCAGATACGCAGTATTTT
-,TRBJ1-1,-,TRBV30,CAWSVSGGGKSRAFF,TGTGCCTGGAGTGTTTCGGGAGGGGGGAAATCGAGAGCTTTCTTT
-,TRBJ2-7,-,TRBV19,CASSRDPTLSYEQYF,TGTGCCAGTAGTAGAGACCCGACACTCTCCTACGAGCAGTACTTC
TRBD2,TRBJ2-5,-,TRBV7-9,CASSSAEGLARETQYF,TGTGCCAGCAGCTCGGCGGAAGGACTAGCGAGAGAGACCCAGTACTTC
-,TRBJ2-1,-,TRBV12-3/TRBV12-4,CASGGLSGWEQFF,TGTGCCAGCGGGGGACTTTCGGGTTGGGAGCAGTTCTTC
-,TRBJ1-1,-,TRBV7-2,CASSSARGGNRAEAFF,TGTGCCAGCAGCTCAGCGAGGGGGGGGAATAGGGCTGAAGCTTTCTTT
-,TRBJ2-7,-,TRBV3-1/TRBV3-2,CASSQVRGYEQYF,TGTGCCAGCAGCCAAGTTAGGGGCTACGAGCAGTACTTC
TRBD1,TRBJ1-2,few,TRBV19,CASSGDRAGGYTF,TGTGCCAGTAGTGGGGACAGAGCAGGGGGCTACACCTTC
-,TRBJ2-3,few,TRBV5-1,CASSLGPPNTDTQYF,TGCGCCAGCAGCTTGGGGCCCCCAAACACAGATACGCAGTATTTT
-,TRBJ2-1,-,TRBV9,CASSPRGYNEQFF,TGTGCCAGCAGCCCCCGGGGCTACAATGAGCAGTTCTTC
TRBD1,TRBJ1-6,-,TRBV5-4,CASTLDRGLSYNSPLHF,TGTGCCAGCACCTTGGACAGGGGGCTATCCTATAATTCACCCCTCCACTTT
-,TRBJ1-5,-,TRBV30,CAWSPHRVSRGNQPQHF,TGTGCCTGGTCGCCTCACAGGGTGAGTCGAGGCAATCAGCCCCAGCATTTT
-,TRBJ2-5,-,TRBV30,CAWSGLRRETQYF,TGTGCCTGGAGTGGATTGAGGAGAGAGACCCAGTACTTC
-,TRBJ1-5,once,TRBV19,CASSKTGQPQHF,TGTGCCAGTAGTAAGACAGGTCAGCCCCAGCATTTT
TRBD1,TRBJ2-5,-,TRBV4-1,CASSQVLFPRDRQTQYF,TGCGCCAGCAGCCAAGTTCTCTTCCCTCGGGACAGGCAGACCCAGTACTTC